Listed here are 20 T cell receptor beta chains from one sample, sequenced in a study of spatial heterogeneity in lung cancer. This sample's time point: sample taken at primary tumor resection. Without sorting, whole RNA was sequenced from tumor, nontumor lung or frozen PBMC. TCRdb processed the 5' RACE reads anew with MiXCR; each CDR3 protein has one entry. The data contain about 29,000 distinct CDR3 sequences, about 8.1% of them singletons. Specimen: PBMCs, collected at surgery. Receptor source: a female donor with early-stage non-small cell lung cancer.

This clonotype has ten or more counts. The CDR3: CASSGPDRAGEQFF. The DNA for the CDR3 is TGTGCCAGCAGTGGCCCAGACAGGGCGGGTGAGCAGTTCTTC. The chain carries TRBV2 and TRBJ2-1, with 7 nucleotides matching TRBD1. The length of the CDR3 is 14 residues. J gave up 9 bases and V 4 bases, and 9 bases lay outside the gene matches. Germline V gives CDR1 SNHLY, CDR2 FYNNEI. The variable domain in full, completed from reference TRBV2 and TRBJ2-1, reads EPEVTQTPSHQVTQMGQEVILRCVPISNHLYFYWYRQILGQKVEFLVSFYNNEISEKSEIFDDQFSVERPDGSNFTLKIRSTKLEDSAMYFCASSGPDRAGEQFFGPGTRLTVL.

This clonotype was recorded at least ten times. V is TRBV29-1 and J is TRBJ2-5; D perhaps matches TRBD1 (5 bases). Looked up from germline, CDR1 is SQVTM and CDR2 is ANQGSEA. Between the trimmed V and J ends, which lost 4 bases and 1 base, there was a span of 13 bases. The CDR3 sequence is 14 residues long. The CDR3 here is CSVVGWGIQETQYF. DNA for the CDR3: TGCAGCGTTGTGGGGTGGGGCATCCAAGAGACCCAGTACTTC.

This clonotype appeared many times. The J gene is TRBJ2-1, the V gene TRBV25-1; D perhaps matches TRBD1 (6 bases). CDR3 length: 12 amino acids. Trimming removed 4 bases from V and 7 bases from J, with 8 bases in between. Germline V gives CDR1 MGHDK, CDR2 SYGVNS. CDR3 sequence (DNA): TGTGCCAGCAGTGGAAGGGGGAATGAGCAGTTCTTC. This translates into CASSGRGNEQFF.

V and J are TRBV6-5 and TRBJ2-1, with a weak D call TRBD1 (6 bases). Germline V gene lookup returns CDR1 MNHEY and CDR2 SVGAGI. Trimming took off 2 bases at V and 1 base at J, with 18 bases between the two ends. This CDR3 is 18 amino acids long. The CDR3 reads CASSYRALGGRSYNEQFF. The CDR3 nucleotides read TGTGCCAGCAGTTACAGGGCGCTAGGGGGACGGTCCTACAATGAGCAGTTCTTC.

This clonotype was detected ten times or more. V is TRBV14 and J is TRBJ2-1; a possible D gene is TRBD1 (6 bases). The V gene lost 0 bases and the J gene lost 9 bases, with 15 bases spanning the gap. Germline values: CDR1 SGHDN, CDR2 FVKESK. The CDR3 is 15 amino acids. The CDR3 loop reads CASSQEVGTGSEQFF. In DNA, the CDR3 is TGTGCCAGCAGCCAAGAGGTCGGCACAGGGTCTGAGCAGTTCTTC.

This clonotype was picked up a small number of times. The genes are TRBV3-1 and TRBJ2-7; D is uncertain. The V gene lost 4 bases and the J gene lost 6 bases, with 13 bases spanning the gap. CDR3 size: 13 residues. Germline V lookup: CDR1 LGHDT, CDR2 YNNKEL (reference sequence). CDR3 in DNA: TGTGCCAGCAGCCGATATTCTTCAGGCGAGCAGTACTTC. This translates into CASSRYSSGEQYF.

Ten or more counts support this clonotype. The rearrangement uses TRBV10-3 and TRBJ2-1; TRBD2 agrees at 16 bases. This CDR3 region has 20 residues. The trim removed 3 bases at V and 1 base at J, leaving 9 bases unmatched. Per the germline V gene, CDR1 is ENHRY and CDR2 is SYGVKD. CDR3 amino acids: CAISDPRGLAGGPSYNEQFF. The CDR3 DNA follows: TGTGCCATCAGTGACCCCCGGGGACTAGCGGGAGGGCCTTCCTACAATGAGCAGTTCTTC.

This clonotype was seen more than once but under ten times. V gene TRBV11-1 combines with J gene TRBJ2-1, with D possibly being TRBD2 (6 bases). The V and J ends lost 4 bases and 8 bases respectively, with 12 bases between them. This CDR3 is 13 amino acids long. Germline CDR1 reads SGHAT; CDR2 reads FQDESV (reference sequence). Written as DNA, the CDR3 is TGTGCCAGCAGCTCCGAGCGGGTCTATGAGCAGTTCTTC. The encoded protein is CASSSERVYEQFF.

The J gene is TRBJ1-6, the V gene TRBV30; 7 bases are a match to TRBD1. V lost 3 bases and J lost 5; bases outside the gene matches: 7. Germline loops: CDR1 GTSNPN, CDR2 SVGIG (reference sequence). This CDR3 has 15 amino acids. Here the CDR3 reads CAWSRRDSNNSPLHF. CDR3 coding DNA: TGTGCCTGGAGCCGACGGGACAGTAATAATTCACCCCTCCACTTT.

This clonotype appeared many times. The rearrangement joins TRBV4-2 to TRBJ2-7; no clear D. Between the trimmed V and J ends, which lost 0 bases and 2 bases, there was a span of 8 bases. This CDR3 region has 14 residues. Germline V CDR1 and CDR2: LGHNA, YNFKEQ. For the CDR3, the DNA is TGTGCCAGCAGCCAAGATCAATCGGCCTACGAGCAGTACGTC. Translated: CASSQDQSAYEQYV.

This clonotype has at least ten counts. The gene calls are TRBV5-1 and TRBJ2-5; TRBD2 aligns across 8 bases. Looked up from germline, CDR1 is SGHRS and CDR2 is YFSETQ. After removal of 1 base from V and 5 bases from J, the junction contained 4 bases not matched to a gene. The CDR3 extends over 14 amino acids. The CDR3 nucleotides read TGCGCCAGCAGCTTGAACCCGGGAGGGGAGACCCAGTACTTC. Translating it yields CASSLNPGGETQYF.

This clonotype came up many times. The CDR3 sequence: CASSLAPGGINQPQHF. The DNA for the CDR3 is TGTGCCAGCAGCTTGGCCCCGGGAGGAATTAATCAGCCCCAGCATTTT. This chain connects TRBV5-5 to TRBJ1-5, with unresolved D. Germline-derived CDR1 and CDR2 are SGHKS and YYEKEE (reference sequence). The CDR3 covers 16 residues. The V gene lost 0 bases and the J gene lost 4 bases, with 14 bases spanning the gap.

This clonotype was seen only a few times. The V gene is TRBV6-2 or TRBV6-3, the J gene TRBJ1-2; 8 bases fit TRBD1. Germline CDR1 and CDR2: MNHEY and SVGEGT. The CDR3 is 15 residues long. Trimming at V came to 6 bases and at J to 4 bases, leaving 10 bases not matched to a gene. In DNA form, the CDR3 reads TGTGCCAGCAGACACAACAGGGGGGAGGCCTATGGCTACACCTTC. This sequence encodes CASRHNRGEAYGYTF.

Many counts were recorded for this clonotype. This chain joins TRBV7-6 and TRBJ2-3; D possibly matches TRBD1 or TRBD2 (5 bases each). V was cut by 4 bases and J by 2 bases, with 19 bases left in between. There are 17 residues in the CDR3. Per the germline V gene, CDR1 is SGHVS and CDR2 is FNYEAQ. The CDR3 DNA sequence: TGTGCCAGCAGCTATGGGTCCGGGACGGAAAACACAGATACGCAGTATTTT. Protein: CASSYGSGTENTDTQYF.

This clonotype was seen more than once but under ten times. This chain links TRBV29-1 with TRBJ1-1, with TRBD1 matching 7 bases. CDR3 size: 13 residues. Unmatched junction bases numbered 5, after V lost 5 bases and J lost 2 bases. Germline assignment: CDR1 SQVTM and CDR2 ANQGSEA. In DNA form, the CDR3 reads TGCAGCGTTCCCGGGACAGCTAACACTGAAGCTTTCTTT. Translation gives CSVPGTANTEAFF.

Many counts were recorded for this clonotype. This chain links TRBV29-1 with TRBJ2-5; possible D gene TRBD2, 6 bases. Germline CDR1 is SQVTM and CDR2 is ANQGSEA. V shed 6 bases and J shed 13 bases, with 21 bases lying between them. This CDR3 region has 12 residues. CDR3 bases: TGCAGCGTGGGGGATCTGCGGGGCAGGACGTACTTC. It yields the protein CSVGDLRGRTYF.

Ten or more counts support this clonotype. This chain links TRBV20-1 with TRBJ2-3; 9 bases are shared with TRBD2. V lost 5 bases, J lost 2 bases, and 11 bases stayed unmatched. Germline V lookup: CDR1 DFQATT, CDR2 SNEGSKA (reference sequence). The length of the CDR3 is 16 residues. DNA of the CDR3: TGCAGTGCTGGTCGACTGACTAGCGGTCCCACAGATACGCAGTATTTT. Encoded protein: CSAGRLTSGPTDTQYF.

The rearrangement joins TRBV20-1 to TRBJ2-2; 7 bases match TRBD2. V shed 7 bases and J 5 bases; nucleotides not matched to a gene: 10. CDR3 size: 14 residues. The germline gives CDR1 DFQATT, CDR2 SNEGSKA (reference sequence). CDR3 amino acids: CSVVAGDRTGELFF. Here the CDR3 DNA reads TGCAGTGTGGTTGCGGGAGATCGAACCGGGGAGCTGTTTTTT.

This clonotype was counted many times. The chain links TRBV7-6 to TRBJ2-5; D is perhaps TRBD1 or TRBD2 (6 bases each). CDR1 is SGHVS and CDR2 is FNYEAQ in the germline V gene. The CDR3 totals 15 residues. V shed 4 bases and J shed 5 bases, with 17 bases lying between them. CDR3 in amino acids: CASSWGAPRSETQYF. The CDR3 region has the DNA TGTGCCAGCAGCTGGGGGGCTCCTCGCTCGGAGACCCAGTACTTC.

Many counts were recorded for this clonotype. This sequence joins TRBV20-1 and TRBJ1-5; TRBD1 aligns across 8 bases. There are 16 residues in the CDR3. V trimming: 0 bases; J trimming: 2 bases; junction bases outside the gene matches: 6. CDR1 is DFQATT, CDR2 SNEGSKA, per germline (reference sequence). CDR3 sequence reads: CSAREPGQGGNQPQHF. The CDR3 nucleotides are TGCAGTGCTAGAGAGCCCGGACAGGGTGGCAATCAGCCCCAGCATTTT.